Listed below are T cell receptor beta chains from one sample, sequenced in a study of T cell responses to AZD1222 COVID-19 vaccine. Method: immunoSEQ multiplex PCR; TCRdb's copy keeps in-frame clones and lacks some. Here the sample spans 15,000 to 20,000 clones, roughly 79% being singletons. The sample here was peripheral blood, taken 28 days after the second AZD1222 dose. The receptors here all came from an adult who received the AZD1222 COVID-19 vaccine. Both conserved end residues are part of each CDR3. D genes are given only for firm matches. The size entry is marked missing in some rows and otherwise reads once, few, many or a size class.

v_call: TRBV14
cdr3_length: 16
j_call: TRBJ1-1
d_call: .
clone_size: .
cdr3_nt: TGTGCCAGCAGCCAGTTCATGGGCACCCCGGACACTGAAGCTTTCTTT
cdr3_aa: CASSQFMGTPDTEAFF

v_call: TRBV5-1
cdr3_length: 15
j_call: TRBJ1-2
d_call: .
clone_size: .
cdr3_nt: TGCGCCAGCAGCTCACCCTCAGGGTTTAACTATGGCTACACCTTC
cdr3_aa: CASSSPSGFNYGYTF

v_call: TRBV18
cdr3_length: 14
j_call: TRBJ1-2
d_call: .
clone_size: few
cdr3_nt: TGTGCCAGCTCAGCTCTGGTGCAGGACTATGGCTACACCTTC
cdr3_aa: CASSALVQDYGYTF

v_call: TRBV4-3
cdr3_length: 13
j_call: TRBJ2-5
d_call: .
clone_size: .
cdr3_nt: TGCGCCAGCAGCCAGGGACCTCAAGAGACCCAGTACTTC
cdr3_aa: CASSQGPQETQYF

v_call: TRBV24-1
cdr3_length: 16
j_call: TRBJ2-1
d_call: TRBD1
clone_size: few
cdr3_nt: TGTGCCACCAGTGACTCACAGGGGGCAACTCGCAATGAGCAGTTCTTC
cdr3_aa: CATSDSQGATRNEQFF

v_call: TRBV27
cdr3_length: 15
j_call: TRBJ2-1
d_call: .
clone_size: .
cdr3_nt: TGTGCCAGCAGTTTCGAAGGGGAGGACTACAATGAGCAGTTCTTC
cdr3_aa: CASSFEGEDYNEQFF

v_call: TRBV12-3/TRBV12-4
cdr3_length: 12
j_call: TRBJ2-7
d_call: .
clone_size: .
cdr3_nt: TGTGCCAGCAGTCGCGCCCAGGGAGTCGAGTACTTC
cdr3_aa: CASSRAQGVEYF

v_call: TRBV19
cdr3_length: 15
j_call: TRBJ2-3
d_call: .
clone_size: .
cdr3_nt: TGTGCCAGTAGTGTAACAGTAGTCTTACCCGATACGCAGTATTTT
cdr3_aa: CASSVTVVLPDTQYF

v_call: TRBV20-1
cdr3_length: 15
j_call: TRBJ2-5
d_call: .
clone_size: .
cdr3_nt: TGCAGTGCTAGTGGCGTCAGTATCTACCAAGAGACCCAGTACTTC
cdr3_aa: CSASGVSIYQETQYF

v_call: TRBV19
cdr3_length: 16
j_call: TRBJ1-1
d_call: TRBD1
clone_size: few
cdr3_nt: TGTGCCAGTAGTGCGAGCTTGAGGGGGCGCGGGATCCGAGCTTTCTTT
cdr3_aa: CASSASLRGRGIRAFF

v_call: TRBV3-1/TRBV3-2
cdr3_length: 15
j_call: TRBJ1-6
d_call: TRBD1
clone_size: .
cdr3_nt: TGTGCCAGCAGCTCATACGGACAGGGAGATTCACCCCTCCACTTT
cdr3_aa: CASSSYGQGDSPLHF

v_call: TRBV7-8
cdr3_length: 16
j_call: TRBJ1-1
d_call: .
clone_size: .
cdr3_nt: TGTGCCAGCAGCTCTCGCGACCTGGTTAAGAACACTGAAGCTTTCTTT
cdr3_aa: CASSSRDLVKNTEAFF

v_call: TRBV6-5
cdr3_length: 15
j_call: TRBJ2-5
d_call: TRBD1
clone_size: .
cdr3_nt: TGTGCCAGCAGTCCGGGACAGGATCCTCAAGAGACCCAGTACTTC
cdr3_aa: CASSPGQDPQETQYF

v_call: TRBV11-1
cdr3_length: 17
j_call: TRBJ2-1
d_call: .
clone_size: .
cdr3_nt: TGTGCCAGCAGCTTAGCGGTAGGGGGGCGGTTCGCCAATGAGCAGTTCTTC
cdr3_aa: CASSLAVGGRFANEQFF

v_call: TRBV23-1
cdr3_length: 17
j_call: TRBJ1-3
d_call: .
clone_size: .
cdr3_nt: TGCGCCAGCAGTCACCACGACGGGCAGCACTCTGGAAACACCATATATTTT
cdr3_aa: CASSHHDGQHSGNTIYF

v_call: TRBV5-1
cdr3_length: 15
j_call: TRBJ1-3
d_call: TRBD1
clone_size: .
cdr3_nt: TGCGCCAGCAGCGTGACAGGGGCTACGGGGGACACCATATATTTT
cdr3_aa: CASSVTGATGDTIYF

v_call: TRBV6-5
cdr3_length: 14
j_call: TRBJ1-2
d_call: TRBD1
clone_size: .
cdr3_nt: TGTGCCAGCAGTTACTCGACGACAGGGACTGGCTACACCTTC
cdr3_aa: CASSYSTTGTGYTF

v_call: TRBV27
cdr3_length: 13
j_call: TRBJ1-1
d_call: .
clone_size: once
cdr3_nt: TGTGCCAGCACCCCTGGGGCCGGAGGAGAAGCTTTCTTT
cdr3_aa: CASTPGAGGEAFF

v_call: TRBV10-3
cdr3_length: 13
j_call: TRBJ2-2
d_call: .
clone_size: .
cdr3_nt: TGTGCCATCAGTGAGGGAGTCCCCGGGGAGCTGTTTTTT
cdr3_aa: CAISEGVPGELFF

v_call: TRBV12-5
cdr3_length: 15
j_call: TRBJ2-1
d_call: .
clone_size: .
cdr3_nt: TGTGCTAGTGCAGGGGGGAGCATCTCCTACAATGAGCAGTTCTTC
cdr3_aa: CASAGGSISYNEQFF

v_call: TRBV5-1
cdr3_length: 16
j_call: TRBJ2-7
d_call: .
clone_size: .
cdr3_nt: TGCGCCAGCAGCTTGATTCCTGGGACGGTGGGCCACGAGCAGTACTTC
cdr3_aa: CASSLIPGTVGHEQYF

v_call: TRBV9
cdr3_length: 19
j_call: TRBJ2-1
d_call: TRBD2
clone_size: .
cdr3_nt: TGTGCCAGCAGCCGTACCCCCGGACTAGCGGGAGGGCCGGGCAATGAGCAGTTCTTC
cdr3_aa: CASSRTPGLAGGPGNEQFF

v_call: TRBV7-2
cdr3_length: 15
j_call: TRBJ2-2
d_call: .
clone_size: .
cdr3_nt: TGTGCCAGCAGATTTAAGTTTGGCGGCACCGGGGAGCTGTTTTTT
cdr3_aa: CASRFKFGGTGELFF

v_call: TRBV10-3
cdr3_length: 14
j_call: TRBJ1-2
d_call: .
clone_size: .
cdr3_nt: TGTGCCCTTCGATCTTTCAGGGACGACTATGGCTACACCTTC
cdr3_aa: CALRSFRDDYGYTF

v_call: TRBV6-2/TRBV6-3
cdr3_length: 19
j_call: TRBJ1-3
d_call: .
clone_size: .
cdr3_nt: TGTGCCAGCAGCCGCAACCGGGGCCTACCCGAATCCTCTGGAAACACCATATATTTT
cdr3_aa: CASSRNRGLPESSGNTIYF

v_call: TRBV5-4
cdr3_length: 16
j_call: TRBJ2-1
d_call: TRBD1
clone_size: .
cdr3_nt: TGTGCCAGCAGCTTGGCTCCGGGACAGGGGGTACATGAGCAGTTCTTC
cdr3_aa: CASSLAPGQGVHEQFF

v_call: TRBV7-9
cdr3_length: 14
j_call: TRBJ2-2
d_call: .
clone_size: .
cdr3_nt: TGTGCCAGCAGCCCACCGACGGGTACCGGGGAGCTGTTTTTT
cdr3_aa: CASSPPTGTGELFF

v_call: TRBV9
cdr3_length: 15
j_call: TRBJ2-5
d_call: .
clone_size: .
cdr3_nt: TGTGCCAGCAGCGTATTAGGCGGCGACCAAGAGACCCAGTACTTC
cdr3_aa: CASSVLGGDQETQYF

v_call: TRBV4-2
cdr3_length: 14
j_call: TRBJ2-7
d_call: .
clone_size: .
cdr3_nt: TGTGCCAGCAGCCAAGACGTCCAAGGCGCTACGCAGTACTTC
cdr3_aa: CASSQDVQGATQYF

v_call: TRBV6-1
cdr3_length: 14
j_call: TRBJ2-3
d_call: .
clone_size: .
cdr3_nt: TGTGCCAGCAGTGAAGTGGGATACTGGGATACGCAGTATTTT
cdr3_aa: CASSEVGYWDTQYF

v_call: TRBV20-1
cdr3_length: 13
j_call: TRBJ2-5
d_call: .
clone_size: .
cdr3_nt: TGCAGTGCTAGTGAGCCTAGTGACGAGACCCAGTACTTC
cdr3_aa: CSASEPSDETQYF

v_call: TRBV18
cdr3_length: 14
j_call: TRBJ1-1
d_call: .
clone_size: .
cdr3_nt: TGTGCCAGCTCACCACCGAGCGAACAGGATAAAGCTTTCTTT
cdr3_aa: CASSPPSEQDKAFF

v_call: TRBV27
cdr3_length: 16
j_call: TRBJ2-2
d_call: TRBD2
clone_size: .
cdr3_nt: TGTGCCTCCAAGCCGGCCGGGGGGATGGTGACCGGGGAGCTGTTTTTT
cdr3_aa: CASKPAGGMVTGELFF

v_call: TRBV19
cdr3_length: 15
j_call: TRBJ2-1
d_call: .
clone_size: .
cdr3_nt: TGTGCCAGTAGCACCGGGCCCTTGGAGGGGAATGAGCAGTTCTTC
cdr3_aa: CASSTGPLEGNEQFF

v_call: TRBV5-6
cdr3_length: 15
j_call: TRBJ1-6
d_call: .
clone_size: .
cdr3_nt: TGTGCCAGCAGCTCCGGGACTACCTATAATTCACCCCTCCACTTT
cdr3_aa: CASSSGTTYNSPLHF

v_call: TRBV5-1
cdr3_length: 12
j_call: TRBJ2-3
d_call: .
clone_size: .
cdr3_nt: TGCGCCAGCAGCCAACCAGGAGATACGCAGTATTTT
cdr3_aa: CASSQPGDTQYF

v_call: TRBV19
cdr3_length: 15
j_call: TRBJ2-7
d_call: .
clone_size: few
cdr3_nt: TGTGCCAGTACCCACGGGTTGGCCGGGTCCGGCGAGCAGTACTTC
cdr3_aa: CASTHGLAGSGEQYF

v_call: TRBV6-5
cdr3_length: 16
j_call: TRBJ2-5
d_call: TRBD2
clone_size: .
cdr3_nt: TGTGCCAGCAGTTACTACGCGGGGGGCCCGGGAGAGACCCAGTACTTC
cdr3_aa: CASSYYAGGPGETQYF

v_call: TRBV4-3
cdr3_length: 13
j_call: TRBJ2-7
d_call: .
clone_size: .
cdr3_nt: TGCGCCAGCAGCCAGTATAGGGACTACGAGCAGTACTTC
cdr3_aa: CASSQYRDYEQYF

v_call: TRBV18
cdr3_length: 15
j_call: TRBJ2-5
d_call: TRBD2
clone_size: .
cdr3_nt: TGTGCCAGCTCACCAACTAGCGCAGACAAAAAGACCCAGTACTTC
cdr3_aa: CASSPTSADKKTQYF

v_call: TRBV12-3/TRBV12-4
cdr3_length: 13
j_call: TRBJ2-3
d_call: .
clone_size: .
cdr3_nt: TGTGCCAGCACCTTCGTTATGGGGAATACGCAGTATTTT
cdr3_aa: CASTFVMGNTQYF

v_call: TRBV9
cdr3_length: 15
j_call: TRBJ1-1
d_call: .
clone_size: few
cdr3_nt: TGTGCCAGCAGCGTAGATGGGCAGGGCCACACTGAAGCTTTCTTT
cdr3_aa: CASSVDGQGHTEAFF

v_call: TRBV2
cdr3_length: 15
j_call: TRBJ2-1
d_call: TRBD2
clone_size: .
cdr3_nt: TGTGCCAGCAATGAGCGGGGGACTCTCTACAATGAGCAGTTCTTC
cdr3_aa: CASNERGTLYNEQFF

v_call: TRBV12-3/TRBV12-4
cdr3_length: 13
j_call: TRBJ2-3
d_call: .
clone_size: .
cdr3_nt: TGTGCCAGCAGTTTCGAGGGCACAGATACGCAGTATTTT
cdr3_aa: CASSFEGTDTQYF

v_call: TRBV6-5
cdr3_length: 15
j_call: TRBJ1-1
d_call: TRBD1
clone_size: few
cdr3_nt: TGTGCCAGCAGTTACTGGGACAGGGCGAACACTGAAGCTTTCTTT
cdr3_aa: CASSYWDRANTEAFF

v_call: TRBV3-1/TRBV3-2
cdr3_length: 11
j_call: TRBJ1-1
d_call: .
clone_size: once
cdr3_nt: TGTGCCAGCAGAGGTAGACACGAAGCTTTCTTT
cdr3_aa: CASRGRHEAFF

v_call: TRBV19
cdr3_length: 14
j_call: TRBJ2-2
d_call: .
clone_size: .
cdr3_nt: TGTGCCAGTAGTATAGTATGGGGCACCGGGGAGCTGTTTTTT
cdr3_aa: CASSIVWGTGELFF

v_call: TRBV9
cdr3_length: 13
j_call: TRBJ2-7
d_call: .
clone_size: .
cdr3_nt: TGTGCCAGCAGCGTAGGGGGCTCCTACGAGCAGTACTTC
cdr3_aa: CASSVGGSYEQYF

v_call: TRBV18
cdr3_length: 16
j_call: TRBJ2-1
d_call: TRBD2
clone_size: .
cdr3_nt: TGTGCCAGCTCCAACCCGAGCGGGAGGGAAGACAATGAGCAGTTCTTC
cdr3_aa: CASSNPSGREDNEQFF

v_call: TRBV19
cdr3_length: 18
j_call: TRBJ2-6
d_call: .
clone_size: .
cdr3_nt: TGTGCCAGTAGTATATACGAACTACCAAGCTCTGGGGCCAACGTCCTGACTTTC
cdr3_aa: CASSIYELPSSGANVLTF

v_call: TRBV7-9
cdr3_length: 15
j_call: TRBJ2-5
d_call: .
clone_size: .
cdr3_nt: TGTGCCAGCAGTCCCCGGGGGTCCCGACAAGAGACCCAGTACTTC
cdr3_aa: CASSPRGSRQETQYF

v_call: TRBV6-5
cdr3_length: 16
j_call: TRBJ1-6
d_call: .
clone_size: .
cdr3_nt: TGTGCCAGCAGTTTTTCCGACACCCCATATAATTCACCCCTCCACTTT
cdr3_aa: CASSFSDTPYNSPLHF

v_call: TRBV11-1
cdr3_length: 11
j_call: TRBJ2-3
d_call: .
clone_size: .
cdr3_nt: TGTGCCAGCAGCCGAACAGATACGCAGTATTTT
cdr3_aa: CASSRTDTQYF

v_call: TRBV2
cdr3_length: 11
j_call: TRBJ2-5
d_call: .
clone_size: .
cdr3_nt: TGTGCCAGCAGTGAATATGAGACCCAGTACTTC
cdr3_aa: CASSEYETQYF